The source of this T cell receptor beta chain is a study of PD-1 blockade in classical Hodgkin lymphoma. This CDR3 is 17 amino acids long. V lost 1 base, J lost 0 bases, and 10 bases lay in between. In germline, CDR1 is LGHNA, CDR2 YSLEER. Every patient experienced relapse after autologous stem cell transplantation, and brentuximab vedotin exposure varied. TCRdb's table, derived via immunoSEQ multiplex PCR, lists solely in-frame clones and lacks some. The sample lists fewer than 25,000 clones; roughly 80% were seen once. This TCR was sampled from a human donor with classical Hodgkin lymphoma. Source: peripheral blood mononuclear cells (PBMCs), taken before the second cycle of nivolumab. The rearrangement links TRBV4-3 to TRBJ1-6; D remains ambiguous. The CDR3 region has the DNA TGCGCCAGCAGCCAAGGCGACTTTGGCTCCTATAATTCACCCCTCCACTTT. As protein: CASSQGDFGSYNSPLHF.